These T cell receptor beta chains were read from a single sample in a study of long-term antiretroviral therapy in people with HIV. Some clones are missing from TCRdb's copy, which holds only in-frame ones; the method was immunoSEQ multiplex PCR. This table holds 40,000 or so clones, around four fifths found once. Source: unsorted PBMCs, taken 1 year after starting antiretroviral therapy. These receptors were collected from a man younger than 35 with HIV. The CDR3 runs from the conserved cysteine through the conserved F or W. The D gene is left open where the match is weak. The listing skips clone size in some rows; elsewhere it reads once, few, many or a size class.

abundance	v_gene	d_gene	j_gene	CDR3nt	CDR3aa
once	TRBV9	TRBD1	TRBJ1-4	TGTGCCAGCAGCGAGATTTCGGACAGGGCTGATGAAAAACTGTTTTTT	CASSEISDRADEKLFF
NA	TRBV4-1	NA	TRBJ1-5	TGCGCCAGCAGCCAAGATTGGGACGGGCAGCCCCAGCATTTT	CASSQDWDGQPQHF
NA	TRBV9	NA	TRBJ2-3	TGTGCCAGCAGCGTAGGAGATACGCAGTATTTT	CASSVGDTQYF
NA	TRBV10-3	NA	TRBJ1-1	TGTGCCATCAGAGGGGACATGGACACTGAAGCTTTCTTT	CAIRGDMDTEAFF
NA	TRBV19	NA	TRBJ2-7	TGTGCCAGTAGTATGAGCAGGGGCAACGAGCAGTACTTC	CASSMSRGNEQYF
NA	TRBV7-9	TRBD1	TRBJ1-1	TGTGCCAGCAGTCTTGGGACAGGGGCTGAAGCTTTCTTT	CASSLGTGAEAFF
NA	TRBV6-1	TRBD1	TRBJ2-7	TGTGCCAGCCGTAGGGCGGGACAGGGGGCTGGTGAGCAGTACTTC	CASRRAGQGAGEQYF
NA	TRBV5-1	NA	TRBJ1-5	TGCGCCAGCAGACTCCCGGGCGTTAGCAATCAGCCCCAGCATTTT	CASRLPGVSNQPQHF
NA	TRBV7-9	TRBD2	TRBJ2-7	TGTGCCAGCAGCTTAGGGACTAGCCCTTGGGAGCAGTACTTC	CASSLGTSPWEQYF
NA	TRBV2	TRBD1	TRBJ1-2	TGTGCCAGCAGTGCCGGGACAGTCTATGGCTACACCTTC	CASSAGTVYGYTF
NA	TRBV6-5	NA	TRBJ2-7	TGTGCCAGCAGTTACGGGCCCTACGAGCAGTACTTC	CASSYGPYEQYF
NA	TRBV7-9	TRBD1	TRBJ2-1	TGTGCCAGCAGCCCCCCGGGCAGGGGGCTTGGGAATGAGCAGTTCTTC	CASSPPGRGLGNEQFF
NA	TRBV28	NA	TRBJ2-7	TGTGCCAGCAGTTTAGACACCTACGAGCAGTACTTC	CASSLDTYEQYF
NA	TRBV5-1	TRBD2	TRBJ2-2	TGCGCCAGCAGCTTGAAACTAGCGGGAGGGAAGACCGGGGAGCTGTTTTTT	CASSLKLAGGKTGELFF
NA	TRBV27	TRBD1	TRBJ2-1	TGTGCCAGCAGTTTATCCGGGACAGTAACCTACAATGAGCAGTTCTTC	CASSLSGTVTYNEQFF
NA	TRBV27	NA	TRBJ1-1	TGTGCCAGCATAACCAGCGGGTCGGCTTTCTTT	CASITSGSAFF
NA	TRBV25-1	TRBD1	TRBJ1-5	TGTGCCAGCAGTGAAGCAACAGGGGGAAGTTATCAGCCCCAGCATTTT	CASSEATGGSYQPQHF
few	TRBV5-6	TRBD1	TRBJ1-2	TGTGCCAGCAGCCCCGGGACAGGGGTCTATGGCTACACCTTC	CASSPGTGVYGYTF
NA	TRBV27	NA	TRBJ1-1	TGTGCCAGCAGTTTACAGGGTAGGGACACTGAAGCTTTCTTT	CASSLQGRDTEAFF
NA	TRBV27	NA	TRBJ2-3	TGTGCCAGCAGTCCCTGGAGAGATACGCAGTATTTT	CASSPWRDTQYF
NA	TRBV9	NA	TRBJ1-2	TGTGCCAGCAGCGTAGCTGCCGTCAGCAACCTCTATGGCTACACCTTC	CASSVAAVSNLYGYTF
few	TRBV7-9	NA	TRBJ2-7	TGTGCCAGCGGGTCCGGGGAAAGCTACGAGCAGTACTTC	CASGSGESYEQYF
NA	TRBV6-5	TRBD2	TRBJ2-7	TGTGCCAGCAGAGCGGGAGAAGTCTACGAGCAGTACTTC	CASRAGEVYEQYF
NA	TRBV19	TRBD1	TRBJ2-7	TGTGCCAGTAGTCCACGGGACAGACCCTCCTACGAGCAGTACTTC	CASSPRDRPSYEQYF
once	TRBV5-1	NA	TRBJ2-7	TGCGCCAGCAGCTTGGAGGGATACGAGCAGTACTTC	CASSLEGYEQYF
NA	TRBV5-1	NA	TRBJ1-1	TGCGCCAGCAGCTTGGTAGGGAATGAAGCTTTCTTT	CASSLVGNEAFF
NA	TRBV5-6	NA	TRBJ1-1	TGTGCCAGCACCCTCCCTGAGGGGGGTAACACTGAAGCTTTCTTT	CASTLPEGGNTEAFF
NA	TRBV10-3	NA	TRBJ1-1	TGTGCCATCAGTGAAGGAGGTCGCACTGAAGCTTTCTTT	CAISEGGRTEAFF